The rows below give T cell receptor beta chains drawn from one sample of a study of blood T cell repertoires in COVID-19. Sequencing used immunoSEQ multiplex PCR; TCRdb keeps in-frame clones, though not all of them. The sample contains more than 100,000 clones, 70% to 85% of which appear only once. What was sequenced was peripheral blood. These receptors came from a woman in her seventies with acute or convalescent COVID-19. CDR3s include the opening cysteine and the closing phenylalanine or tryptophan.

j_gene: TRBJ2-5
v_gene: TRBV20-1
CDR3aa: CSARDLRAQYF

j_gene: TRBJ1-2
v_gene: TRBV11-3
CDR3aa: CASSPQLGQTDYGYTF

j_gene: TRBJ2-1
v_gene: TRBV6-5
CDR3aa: CASSYSAGGNEQFF

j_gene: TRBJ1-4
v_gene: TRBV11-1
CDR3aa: CASSPGGVMNEKLFF

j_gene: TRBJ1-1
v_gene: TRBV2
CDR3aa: CASSGQGLTEAFF

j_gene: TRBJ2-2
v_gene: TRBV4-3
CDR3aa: CASSQWKRGANTGELFF

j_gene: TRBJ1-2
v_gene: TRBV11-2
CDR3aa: CASSSGTGDYGYTF

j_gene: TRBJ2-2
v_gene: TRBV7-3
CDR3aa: CASSLTRDRGTGELFF

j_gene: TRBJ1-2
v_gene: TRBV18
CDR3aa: CASAQGGHYGYTF

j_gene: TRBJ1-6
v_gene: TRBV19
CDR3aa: CASSIGDRLNSPLHF

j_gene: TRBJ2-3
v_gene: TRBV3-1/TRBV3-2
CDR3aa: CASSQGQEWDTQYF

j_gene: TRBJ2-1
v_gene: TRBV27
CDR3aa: CASSSSGGAHEQFF

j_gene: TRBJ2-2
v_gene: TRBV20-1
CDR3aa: CSASIARGLAGGFGGGELFF

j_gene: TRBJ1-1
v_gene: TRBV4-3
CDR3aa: CASSQVPDSNTEAFF

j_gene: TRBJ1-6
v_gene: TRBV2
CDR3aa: CASRRQTNSPLHF

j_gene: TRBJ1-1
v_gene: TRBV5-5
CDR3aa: CASSLDGDTEAFF

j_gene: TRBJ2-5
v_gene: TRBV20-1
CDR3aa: CGASRLGVRETQYF

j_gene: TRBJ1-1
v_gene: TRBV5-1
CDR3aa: CASSLVGTGGYDEAFF

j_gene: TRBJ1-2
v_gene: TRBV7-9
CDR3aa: CASSPINGQGDYGYTF

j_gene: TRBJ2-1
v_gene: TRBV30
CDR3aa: CAWSDSGGELNEQFF

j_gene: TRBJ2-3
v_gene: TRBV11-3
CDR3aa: CASSPGQGNTDTQYF

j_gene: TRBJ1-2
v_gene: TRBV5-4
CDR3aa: CASSWGGREYGYTF

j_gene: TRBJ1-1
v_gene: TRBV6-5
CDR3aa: CASSYEFSNTEAFF

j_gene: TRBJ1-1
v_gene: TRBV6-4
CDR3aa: CASSENTNTEAFF

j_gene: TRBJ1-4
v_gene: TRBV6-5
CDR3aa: CASSRLGEKLFF

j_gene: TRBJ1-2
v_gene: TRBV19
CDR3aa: CASSSTQGTGRYGYTF

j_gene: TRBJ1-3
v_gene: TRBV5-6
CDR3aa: CASSRDSHSGNTIYF

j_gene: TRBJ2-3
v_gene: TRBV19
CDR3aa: CASNGRGGSTDTQYF

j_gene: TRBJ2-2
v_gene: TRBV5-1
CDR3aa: CASSFLSGGPNTGELFF

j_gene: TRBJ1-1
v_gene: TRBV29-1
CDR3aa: CSGGQTNTEAFF

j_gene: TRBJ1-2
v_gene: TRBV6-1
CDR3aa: CASSEAPGASYGYTF

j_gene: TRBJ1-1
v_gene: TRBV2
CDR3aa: CATTGDSNTEAFF

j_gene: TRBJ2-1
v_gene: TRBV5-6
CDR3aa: CASSFFTGQDRNEQFF

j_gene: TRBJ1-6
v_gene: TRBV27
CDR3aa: CASSRNRDRGQNSPLHF

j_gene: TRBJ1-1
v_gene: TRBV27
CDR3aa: CASRPQGAGAFF

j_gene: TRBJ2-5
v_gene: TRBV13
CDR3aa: CASSLYGRAGDF

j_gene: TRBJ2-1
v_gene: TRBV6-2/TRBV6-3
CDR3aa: CASSLLSGAYNEQFF

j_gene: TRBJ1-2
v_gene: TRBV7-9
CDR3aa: CASSLFGNGYTF

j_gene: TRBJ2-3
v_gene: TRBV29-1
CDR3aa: CSVEGLAGSTDTQYF

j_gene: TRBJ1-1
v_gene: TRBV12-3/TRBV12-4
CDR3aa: CASSLYVNTEAFF

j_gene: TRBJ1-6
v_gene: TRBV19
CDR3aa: CASRGTGENSPLHF

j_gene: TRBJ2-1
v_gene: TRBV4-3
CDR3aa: CASSHAVRLADYNEQFF

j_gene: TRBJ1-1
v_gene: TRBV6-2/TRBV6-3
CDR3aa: CASSGTGGFTEAFF

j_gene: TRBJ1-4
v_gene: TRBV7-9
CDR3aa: CASSPGQGQGEKLFF

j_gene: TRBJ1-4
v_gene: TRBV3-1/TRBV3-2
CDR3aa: CASSQTSRYNEKLFF

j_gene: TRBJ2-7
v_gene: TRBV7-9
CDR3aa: CASSLSFEQYF

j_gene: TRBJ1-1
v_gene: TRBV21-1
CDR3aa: CAPSVSGEAFF

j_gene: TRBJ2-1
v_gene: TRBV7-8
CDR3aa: CASSSGTSGAYNEQFF

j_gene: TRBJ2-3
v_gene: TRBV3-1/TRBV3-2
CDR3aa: CASSPTGFIDTQYF

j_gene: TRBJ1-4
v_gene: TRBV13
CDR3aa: CASSPGWSEKLFF

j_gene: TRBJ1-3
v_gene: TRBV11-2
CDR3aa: CASSLVENLINTIYF

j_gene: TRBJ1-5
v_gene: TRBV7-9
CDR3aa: CASSLVPGQGNQPQHF

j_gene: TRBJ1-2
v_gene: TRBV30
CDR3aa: CAWRWDRGSSGYTF

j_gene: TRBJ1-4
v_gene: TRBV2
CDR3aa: CASRWDSQNEKLFF

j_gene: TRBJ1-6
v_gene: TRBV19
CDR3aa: CASTRTGPPNSPLHF

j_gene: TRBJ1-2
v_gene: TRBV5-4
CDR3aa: CASSFDSFYGYTF